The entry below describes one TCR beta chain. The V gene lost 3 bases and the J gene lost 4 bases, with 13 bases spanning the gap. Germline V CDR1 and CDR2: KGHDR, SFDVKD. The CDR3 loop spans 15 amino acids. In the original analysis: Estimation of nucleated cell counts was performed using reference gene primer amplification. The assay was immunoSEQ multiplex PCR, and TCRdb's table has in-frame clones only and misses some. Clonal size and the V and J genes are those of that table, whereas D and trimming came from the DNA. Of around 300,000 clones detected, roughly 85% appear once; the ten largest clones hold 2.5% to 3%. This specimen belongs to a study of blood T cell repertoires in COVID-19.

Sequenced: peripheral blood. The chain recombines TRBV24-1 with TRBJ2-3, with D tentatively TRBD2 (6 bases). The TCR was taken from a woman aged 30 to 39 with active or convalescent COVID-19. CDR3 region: CATSDTTSTSDTQYF. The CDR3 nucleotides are TGTGCCACCAGTGATACAACTAGCACTTCAGATACGCAGTATTTT.